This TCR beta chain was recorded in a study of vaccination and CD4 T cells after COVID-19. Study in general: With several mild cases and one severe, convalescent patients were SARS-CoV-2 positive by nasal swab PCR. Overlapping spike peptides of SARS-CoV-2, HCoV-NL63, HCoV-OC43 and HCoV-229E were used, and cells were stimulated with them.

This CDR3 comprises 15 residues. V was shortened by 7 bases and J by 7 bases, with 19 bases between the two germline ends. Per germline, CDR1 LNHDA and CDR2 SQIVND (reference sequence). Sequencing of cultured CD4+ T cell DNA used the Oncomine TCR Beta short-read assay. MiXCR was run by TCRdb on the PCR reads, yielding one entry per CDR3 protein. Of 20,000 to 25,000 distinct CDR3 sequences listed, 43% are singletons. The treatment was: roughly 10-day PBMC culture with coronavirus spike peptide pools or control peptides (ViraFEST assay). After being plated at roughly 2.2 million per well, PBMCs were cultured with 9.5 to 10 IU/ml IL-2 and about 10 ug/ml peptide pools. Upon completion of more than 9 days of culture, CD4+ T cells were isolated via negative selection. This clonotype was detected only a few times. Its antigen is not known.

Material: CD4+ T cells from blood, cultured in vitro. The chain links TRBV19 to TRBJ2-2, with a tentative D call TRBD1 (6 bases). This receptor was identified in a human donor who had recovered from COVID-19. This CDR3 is CASTPGTTGFGELFF. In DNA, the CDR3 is TGTGCCAGTACCCCGGGGACGACAGGATTCGGGGAGCTGTTTTTT.